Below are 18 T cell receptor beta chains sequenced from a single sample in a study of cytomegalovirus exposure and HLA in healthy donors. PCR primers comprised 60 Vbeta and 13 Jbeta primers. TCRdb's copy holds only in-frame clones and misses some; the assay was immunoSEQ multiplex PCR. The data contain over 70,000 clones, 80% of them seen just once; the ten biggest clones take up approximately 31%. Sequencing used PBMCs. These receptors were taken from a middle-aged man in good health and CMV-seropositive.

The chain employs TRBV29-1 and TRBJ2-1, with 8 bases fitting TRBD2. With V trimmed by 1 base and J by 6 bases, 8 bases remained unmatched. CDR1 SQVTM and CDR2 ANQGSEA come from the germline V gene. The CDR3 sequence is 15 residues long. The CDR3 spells CSVEGGLAISNEQFF. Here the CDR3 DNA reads TGCAGCGTTGAAGGAGGACTAGCAATCTCCAATGAGCAGTTCTTC.

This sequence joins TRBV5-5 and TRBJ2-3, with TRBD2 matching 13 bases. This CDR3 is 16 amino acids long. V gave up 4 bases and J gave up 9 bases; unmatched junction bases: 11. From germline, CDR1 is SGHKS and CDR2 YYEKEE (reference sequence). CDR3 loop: CASSPPGLAGLPTQYF. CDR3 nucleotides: TGTGCCAGCAGCCCCCCGGGACTAGCGGGATTACCCACGCAGTATTTT.

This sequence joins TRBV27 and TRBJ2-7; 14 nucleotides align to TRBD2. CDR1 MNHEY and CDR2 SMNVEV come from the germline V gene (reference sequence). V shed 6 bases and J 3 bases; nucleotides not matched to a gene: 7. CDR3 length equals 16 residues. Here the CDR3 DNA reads TGTGCCAGCAGCCAGGGACTAGCGGGAGTCCTCTACGAGCAGTACTTC. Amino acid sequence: CASSQGLAGVLYEQYF.

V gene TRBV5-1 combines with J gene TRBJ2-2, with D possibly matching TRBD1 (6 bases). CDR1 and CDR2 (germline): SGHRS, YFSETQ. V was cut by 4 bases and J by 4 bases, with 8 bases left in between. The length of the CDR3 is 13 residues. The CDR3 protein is CASSTDSTGELFF. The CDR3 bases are TGCGCCAGCAGCACGGACAGCACCGGGGAGCTGTTTTTT.

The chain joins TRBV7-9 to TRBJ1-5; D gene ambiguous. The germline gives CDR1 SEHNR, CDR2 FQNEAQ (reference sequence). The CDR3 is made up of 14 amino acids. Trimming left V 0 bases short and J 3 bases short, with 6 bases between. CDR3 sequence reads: CASSLAQDNQPQHF. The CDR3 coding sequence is TGTGCCAGCAGCTTAGCGCAGGACAATCAGCCCCAGCATTTT.

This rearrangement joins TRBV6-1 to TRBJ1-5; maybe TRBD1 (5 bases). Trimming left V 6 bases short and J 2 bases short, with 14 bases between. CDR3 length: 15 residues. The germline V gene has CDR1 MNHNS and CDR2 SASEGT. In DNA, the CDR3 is TGTGCCAGCAGCATGGCCGGGGGAGGCAATCAGCCCCAGCATTTT. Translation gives CASSMAGGGNQPQHF.

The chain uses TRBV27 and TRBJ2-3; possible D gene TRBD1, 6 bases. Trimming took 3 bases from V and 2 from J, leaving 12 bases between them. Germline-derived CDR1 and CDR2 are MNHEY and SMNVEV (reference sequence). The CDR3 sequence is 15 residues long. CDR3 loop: CASSFRGPNTDTQYF. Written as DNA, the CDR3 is TGTGCCAGCAGTTTCAGGGGCCCAAACACAGATACGCAGTATTTT.

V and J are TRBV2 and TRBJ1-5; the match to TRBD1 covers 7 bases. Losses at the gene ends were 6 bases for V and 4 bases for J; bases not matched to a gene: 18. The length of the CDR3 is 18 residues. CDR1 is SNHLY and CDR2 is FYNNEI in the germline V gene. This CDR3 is CASSRRDSDLPYNQPQHF. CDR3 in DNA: TGTGCCAGCAGCCGCCGGGACAGCGACCTCCCCTATAATCAGCCCCAGCATTTT. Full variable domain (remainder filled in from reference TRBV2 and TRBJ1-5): EPEVTQTPSHQVTQMGQEVILRCVPISNHLYFYWYRQILGQKVEFLVSFYNNEISEKSEIFDDQFSVERPDGSNFTLKIRSTKLEDSAMYFCASSRRDSDLPYNQPQHFGDGTRLSIL.

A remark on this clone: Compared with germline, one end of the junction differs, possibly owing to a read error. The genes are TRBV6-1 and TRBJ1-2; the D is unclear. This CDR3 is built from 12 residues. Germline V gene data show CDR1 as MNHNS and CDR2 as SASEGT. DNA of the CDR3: TGTGCCATCAGTGGACGGAGATATGGCTACACCTTC. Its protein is CAISGRRYGYTF.

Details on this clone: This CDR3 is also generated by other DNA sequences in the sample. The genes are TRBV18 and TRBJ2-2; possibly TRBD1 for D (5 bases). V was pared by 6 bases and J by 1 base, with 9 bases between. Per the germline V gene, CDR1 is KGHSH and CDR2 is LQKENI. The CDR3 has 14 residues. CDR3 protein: CASSPGQNTGELFF. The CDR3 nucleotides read TGTGCCAGCTCGCCAGGACAGAACACCGGGGAGCTGTTTTTT.

CDR3 sequence reads: CASSGTGFVSETQYF. The CDR3 DNA sequence: TGTGCCAGCAGTGGAACGGGTTTTGTCTCGGAGACCCAGTACTTC. The chain employs TRBV2 and TRBJ2-5, with D unclear. V lost 4 bases and J 5 bases, leaving 17 bases between the germline ends. The length of the CDR3 is 15 residues. CDR1 is SNHLY and CDR2 is FYNNEI in the germline V gene.

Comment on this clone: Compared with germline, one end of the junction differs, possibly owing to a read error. Here the CDR3 reads CSSSSTDRNRGYGYTF. The CDR3 bases are TGTTCCAGCAGCTCCACCGACAGGAATAGGGGCTATGGCTACACCTTC. The chain is built from TRBV7-9 and TRBJ1-2, with D possibly TRBD1 on 6 matching bases. The CDR3 extends over 16 amino acids. From germline, CDR1 is SEHNR and CDR2 FQNEAQ (reference sequence).

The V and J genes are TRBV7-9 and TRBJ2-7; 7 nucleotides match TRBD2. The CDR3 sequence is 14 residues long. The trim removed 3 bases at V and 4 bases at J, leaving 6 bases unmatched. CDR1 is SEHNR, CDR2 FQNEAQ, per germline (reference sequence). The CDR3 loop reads CASSFIEGGYEQYF. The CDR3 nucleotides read TGTGCCAGCAGCTTTATTGAGGGAGGGTACGAGCAGTACTTC.

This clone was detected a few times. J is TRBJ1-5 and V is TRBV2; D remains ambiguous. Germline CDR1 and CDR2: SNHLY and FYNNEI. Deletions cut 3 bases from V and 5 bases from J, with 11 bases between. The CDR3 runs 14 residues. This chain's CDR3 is CASSDPGWDQPQHF. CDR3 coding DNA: TGTGCCAGCAGTGACCCCGGGTGGGATCAGCCCCAGCATTTT.

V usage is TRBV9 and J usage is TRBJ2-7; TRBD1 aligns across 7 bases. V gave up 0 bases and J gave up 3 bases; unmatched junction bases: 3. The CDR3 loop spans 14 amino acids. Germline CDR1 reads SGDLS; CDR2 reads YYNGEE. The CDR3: CASSVGQGDYEQYF. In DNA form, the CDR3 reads TGTGCCAGCAGCGTAGGACAGGGAGACTACGAGCAGTACTTC. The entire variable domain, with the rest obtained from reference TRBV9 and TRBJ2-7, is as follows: DSGVTQTPKHLITATGQRVTLRCSPRSGDLSVYWYQQSLDQGLQFLIQYYNGEERAKGNILERFSAQQFPDLHSELNLSSLELGDSALYFCASSVGQGDYEQYFGPGTRLTVT.

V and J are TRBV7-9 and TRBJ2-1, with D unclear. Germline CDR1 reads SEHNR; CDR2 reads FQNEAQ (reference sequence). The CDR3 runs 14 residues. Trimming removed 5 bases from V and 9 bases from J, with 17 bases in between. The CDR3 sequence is CASSLVRGTSEQFF. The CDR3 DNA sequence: TGTGCCAGCAGCCTAGTGAGAGGTACGAGTGAGCAGTTCTTC. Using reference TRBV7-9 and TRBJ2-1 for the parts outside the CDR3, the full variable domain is DTGVSQNPRHKITKRGQNVTFRCDPISEHNRLYWYRQTLGQGPEFLTYFQNEAQLEKSRLLSDRFSAERPKGSFSTLEIQRTEQGDSAMYLCASSLVRGTSEQFFGPGTRLTVL.

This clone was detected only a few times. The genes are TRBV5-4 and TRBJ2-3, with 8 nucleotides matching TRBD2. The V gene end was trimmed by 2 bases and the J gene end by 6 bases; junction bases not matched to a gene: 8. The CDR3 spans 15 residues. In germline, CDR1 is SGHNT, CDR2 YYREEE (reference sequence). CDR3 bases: TGTGCCAGCAGCTTTAGCGGGGCCGGGGACGATACGCAGTATTTT. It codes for CASSFSGAGDDTQYF.

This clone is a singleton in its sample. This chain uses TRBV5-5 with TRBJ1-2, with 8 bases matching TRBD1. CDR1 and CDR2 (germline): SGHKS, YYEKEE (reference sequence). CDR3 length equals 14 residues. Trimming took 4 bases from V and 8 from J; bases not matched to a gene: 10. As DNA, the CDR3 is TGTGCCAGCAGCCAGATCACAGGGGGAGAAGGCTACACCTTC. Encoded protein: CASSQITGGEGYTF.